This T cell receptor (beta chain) was identified in a study of shared clonotypes between healthy human individuals. As for the study in general: A couple of female and a few male donors aged 18 to 49 were enrolled.

In replicate PCRs of unsorted PBMC, approximately 0.3 ug DNA, tens of thousands of T cell genomes, was used. What was sequenced on ten immunoSEQ deep assay plates was unsorted PBMC DNA. TCRdb's table, derived via immunoSEQ multiplex PCR, lists solely in-frame clones and lacks some. Found here are about 560,000 clones, around 81% of them singletons; the top ten hold 12%. Unsorted samples drew genomic DNA from 70 million to 95 million PBMCs. This clone was counted a few times. Sequences were obtained from PBMCs. The receptor's source is a woman in her thirties or forties in good health. Some clones in this sample may be carry-over from other donors' samples.

CDR3 sequence: CASSSTGRVQPQHF. As DNA, the CDR3 is TGTGCCAGCAGTTCCACAGGGAGAGTTCAGCCCCAGCATTTT. The chain links TRBV27 to TRBJ1-5; tentative D call: TRBD1 (6 bases). The CDR3 contains 14 residues. Per the germline V gene, CDR1 is MNHEY and CDR2 is SMNVEV (reference sequence). The V and J ends lost 4 bases and 6 bases respectively, with 13 bases between them.